The T cell receptor beta chain under discussion was sequenced for a study of T cell responses to AZD1222 COVID-19 vaccine. Study-level points and caveats: Reportedly, close to half of spike-specific TCRs are directed against unmutated variant regions. Donors in the cohort were predominantly white British and more often female, and clonal diversity was possibly underestimated.

Per the germline V gene, CDR1 is MNHNY and CDR2 is SVGAGI (reference sequence). Trimming stripped 7 bases from V and 2 bases from J, with 8 bases between. This CDR3 contains 12 residues. The protocol was immunoSEQ multiplex PCR, while the TCRdb copy is restricted to in-frame clones and leaves out a portion. The table records about 73,000 clones, 85% to 90% of them present only once. In this sample, this clone turned up a few times. As yet, its antigen is unknown. This sequence originates from an adult who received the AZD1222 COVID-19 vaccine. J is TRBJ1-2 and V is TRBV6-6; tentatively, D is TRBD1 (5 bases). Sequences were derived from peripheral blood, sampled 28 days after the second AZD1222 dose. CDR3 amino acids: CASKEGNYGYTF. In DNA, the CDR3 is TGTGCCAGCAAGGAGGGGAACTATGGCTACACCTTC.